This T cell receptor beta chain was documented in a study of blood T cells in healthy people across ages. A second 7 to 11 cycle PCR used barcoded and J-beta primers. In TCRdb, the 5' RACE reads were re-called with MiXCR into one record per CDR3 protein. This sample has fewer than 900,000 distinct CDR3 sequences; about 40% occur once, and the top ten carry under 25%. The clonotype originates from a woman aged 55-70 years in good health. The sequenced material came from blood.

The CDR3 loop reads CASSLAWGGAYEQYF. Here the CDR3 DNA reads TGTGCCAGCAGTTTAGCGTGGGGGGGGGCCTACGAGCAGTACTTC. This chain uses TRBV12-3 or TRBV12-4 with TRBJ2-7, with TRBD2 matching over 7 bases. This CDR3 region has 15 residues. Trimming removed 0 bases from V and 2 bases from J; junction bases left unmatched: 4.